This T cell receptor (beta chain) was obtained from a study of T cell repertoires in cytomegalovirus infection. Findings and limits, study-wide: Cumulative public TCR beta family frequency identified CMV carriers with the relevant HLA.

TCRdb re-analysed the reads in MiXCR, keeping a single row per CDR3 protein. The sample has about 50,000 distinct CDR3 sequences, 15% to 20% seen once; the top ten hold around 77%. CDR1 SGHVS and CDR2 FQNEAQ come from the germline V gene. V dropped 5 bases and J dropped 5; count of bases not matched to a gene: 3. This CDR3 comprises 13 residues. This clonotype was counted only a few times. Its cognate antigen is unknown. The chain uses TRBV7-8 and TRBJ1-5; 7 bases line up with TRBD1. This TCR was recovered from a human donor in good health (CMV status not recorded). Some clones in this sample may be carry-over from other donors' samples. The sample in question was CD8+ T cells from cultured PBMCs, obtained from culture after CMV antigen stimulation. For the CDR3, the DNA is TGTGCCAGCAGCCGAGACAGGGATCAGCCCCAGCATTTT. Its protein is CASSRDRDQPQHF.